The 21 T cell receptor beta chains below all came from one sample that was sequenced in a study of T cell responses to AZD1222 COVID-19 vaccine. The repertoire was sequenced with immunoSEQ multiplex PCR; TCRdb's copy has only in-frame clones and lacks some. The sample holds under 200,000 clones, roughly 93% seen once. Sequencing was performed on peripheral blood, taken on day 0 of AZD1222 vaccination. The receptor set was obtained from an adult in good health.

The rearrangement uses TRBV19 and TRBJ1-2; possibly TRBD1 for D (6 bases). The V and J ends lost 6 bases and 3 bases respectively, with 20 bases between them. Per germline, CDR1 LNHDA and CDR2 SQIVND (reference sequence). CDR3 length: 16 amino acids. Here the CDR3 DNA reads TGTGCCAGTAGCCCTGGGACCGGGACATACTACTATGGCTACACCTTC. It encodes CASSPGTGTYYYGYTF.

The V gene is TRBV5-1, the J gene TRBJ1-1, with TRBD1 matching 11 bases. CDR1 is SGHRS, CDR2 YFSETQ, per germline. J lost 7 bases, V lost 0 bases, and 8 bases had no gene match. The length of the CDR3 is 16 residues. The CDR3 bases are TGCGCCAGCAGCTTGGAAAACGGACAGGGGGCAGGTGAAGCTTTCTTT. Its translation: CASSLENGQGAGEAFF.

This chain links TRBV7-9 with TRBJ2-5, with no clear D. The germline V gene has CDR1 SEHNR and CDR2 FQNEAQ (reference sequence). Trimming took 6 bases from V and 3 from J, leaving 5 bases between them. This CDR3 spans 11 amino acids. In nucleotides, the CDR3 is TGTGCCAGCAGTGTGAAAGAGACCCAGTACTTC. The encoded protein is CASSVKETQYF.

The chain couples TRBV5-1 to TRBJ2-3, with 7 bases lining up with TRBD1. V was pared by 1 base and J by 6 bases, with 8 bases of the junction left unmatched. The CDR3 is 15 amino acids. Germline V CDR1 and CDR2: SGHRS, YFSETQ. CDR3 coding DNA: TGCGCCAGCAGCTTGACAGGGGTTTTATCCGATACGCAGTATTTT. It specifies CASSLTGVLSDTQYF.

This sequence joins TRBV12-5 and TRBJ2-7; maybe TRBD2 (5 bases). This CDR3 is 15 amino acids long. V lost 6 bases and J lost 0, with 15 bases in between. Germline CDR1 is LGHNT and CDR2 is FRNRAP. CDR3 amino acids: CASGYGEPLSYEQYF. The CDR3 DNA follows: TGTGCTAGTGGGTACGGGGAGCCGCTCTCCTACGAGCAGTACTTC.

The J gene is TRBJ2-2, the V gene TRBV7-8; a possible D gene is TRBD1 (5 bases). V was cut by 9 bases and J by 4 bases, with 18 bases left in between. Germline lookup yields CDR1 SGHVS and CDR2 FQNEAQ. This CDR3 comprises 15 residues. The CDR3 coding sequence is TGTGCCAGTCCCTTCGGGCAGGGTATCACCGGGGAGCTGTTTTTT. Its protein product is CASPFGQGITGELFF.

This rearrangement joins TRBV5-1 to TRBJ1-5; 10 bases fit TRBD1. Germline CDR1 reads SGHRS; CDR2 reads YFSETQ. The CDR3 has 15 residues. Trimming took 4 bases from V and 5 from J; bases not matched to a gene: 6. The CDR3 is CASSRTGGSDQPQHF. CDR3 DNA: TGCGCCAGCAGCCGGACAGGGGGAAGCGATCAGCCCCAGCATTTT.

The chain has TRBV5-6 and TRBJ1-5, with D uncertain. The V end was cut by 3 bases, the J end by 2 bases, with 15 bases between. The V gene's germline CDR1 is SGHDT and CDR2 YYEEEE. This CDR3 comprises 16 residues. For the CDR3, the DNA is TGTGCCAGCAGCTCGGTGAATTGGGATGGCAATCAGCCCCAGCATTTT. Its protein product is CASSSVNWDGNQPQHF.

A single count supports this clone. The chain couples TRBV14 to TRBJ1-3, with unresolved D. This CDR3 region has 16 residues. Germline CDR1 reads SGHDN; CDR2 reads FVKESK. V shed 6 bases and J shed 8 bases, with 23 bases lying between them. CDR3 in DNA: TGTGCCAGCAGTGGTCCCCTGGGATTTTCGGTGGACACCATATATTTT. It is translated as CASSGPLGFSVDTIYF.

The chain recombines TRBV6-1 with TRBJ1-1; D not certain. The CDR3 has 13 residues. V lost 2 bases, J lost 9 bases, and 13 bases lay in between. CDR1 and CDR2 from the germline V gene are MNHNS and SASEGT. In DNA, the CDR3 is TGTGCCAGCAGTGAATGGCCCCAGGCACAAGCTTTCTTT. Translated: CASSEWPQAQAFF.

This sequence joins TRBV27 and TRBJ2-3; D call uncertain. Germline CDR1 reads MNHEY; CDR2 reads SMNVEV (reference sequence). This CDR3 is built from 13 residues. Trimming removed 2 bases at V and 1 base at J, with 4 bases between. Written as DNA, the CDR3 is TGTGCCAGCAGTTTAAGTGGCACAGATACGCAGTATTTT. Its translation is CASSLSGTDTQYF.

The rearrangement joins TRBV7-9 to TRBJ1-5, with D uncertain. The CDR3 is 11 amino acids. The V end lost 8 bases, the J end lost 11 bases, and 13 bases lay between the germline ends. Germline CDR1 reads SEHNR; CDR2 reads FQNEAQ (reference sequence). CDR3 sequence (DNA): TGTGCCAGCGGGCTCGGGGTCGCCCAGCATTTT. As protein: CASGLGVAQHF.

This rearrangement joins TRBV5-1 to TRBJ2-2; 9 bases align to TRBD1. The CDR3 sequence is 19 residues long. Germline loops: CDR1 SGHRS, CDR2 YFSETQ. V lost 0 bases, J lost 3 bases, and 12 bases stayed unmatched. The DNA for the CDR3 is TGCGCCAGCAGCTTGGAGGGACAGGGAGTAGGGGTTTACACCGGGGAGCTGTTTTTT. Translating gives CASSLEGQGVGVYTGELFF.

The chain carries TRBV29-1 and TRBJ2-1, with 10 bases that match TRBD2. This CDR3 is 15 amino acids long. Looked up from germline, CDR1 is SQVTM and CDR2 is ANQGSEA. With V trimmed by 8 bases and J by 7 bases, 14 bases remained unmatched. The chain's CDR3 is CSNTGAGGPGNEQFF. The CDR3 nucleotides are TGCAGCAACACCGGAGCGGGAGGGCCTGGAAATGAGCAGTTCTTC.

The chain couples TRBV6-5 to TRBJ2-7; 11 positions match TRBD2. The CDR3 extends over 16 amino acids. V dropped 1 base and J dropped 1; count of bases not matched to a gene: 3. Germline lookup yields CDR1 MNHEY and CDR2 SVGAGI. CDR3 coding DNA: TGTGCCAGCAGTTACTACGGGACTAGCGGTTCCTACGAGCAGTACTTC. Its translation: CASSYYGTSGSYEQYF.

The J gene is TRBJ1-1, the V gene TRBV4-1, with 7 bases matching TRBD1. The CDR3 contains 15 residues. Looked up from germline, CDR1 is MGHRA and CDR2 is YSYEKL. J gave up 1 base and V 4 bases, and 6 bases lay outside the gene matches. CDR3 sequence reads: CASSRSDRTNTEAFF. The CDR3 region has the DNA TGCGCCAGCAGCCGCTCGGACAGGACGAACACTGAAGCTTTCTTT.

This chain connects TRBV5-4 to TRBJ1-3, with D uncertain. There are 13 residues in the CDR3. Germline values: CDR1 SGHNT, CDR2 YYREEE (reference sequence). Trimming took off 1 base at V and 0 bases at J, with 2 bases between the two ends. The CDR3 loop reads CASSLYSGNTIYF. The CDR3 DNA reads TGTGCCAGCAGCTTGTACTCTGGAAACACCATATATTTT.

This chain uses TRBV18 with TRBJ1-4; D gene uncertain. Deletions cut 4 bases from V and 2 bases from J, with 8 bases between. Per germline, CDR1 KGHSH and CDR2 LQKENI. The CDR3 extends over 14 amino acids. The CDR3 DNA reads as TGTGCCAGCTCACGGGATGGGACTAATGAAAAACTGTTTTTT. As protein: CASSRDGTNEKLFF.

This chain connects TRBV4-1 to TRBJ2-4; no clear D gene. Germline V gene data show CDR1 as MGHRA and CDR2 as YSYEKL. The CDR3 consists of 16 residues. The V end lost 4 bases, the J end lost 2 bases, and 15 bases lay between the germline ends. CDR3 protein: CASSRDWAGPKNIQYF. The DNA of the CDR3 is TGCGCCAGCAGCCGAGACTGGGCCGGGCCCAAAAACATTCAGTACTTC.

The chain has TRBV2 and TRBJ1-5; D might be TRBD1 (6 bases). Trimming took 10 bases from V and 3 from J, leaving 13 bases between them. This CDR3 is 13 amino acids long. Germline lookup yields CDR1 SNHLY and CDR2 FYNNEI. In DNA, the CDR3 is TGTGCCACCCACGGACAGTTCAATCAGCCCCAGCATTTT. As protein: CATHGQFNQPQHF.

The chain employs TRBV7-9 and TRBJ1-1; 8 bases are a match to TRBD1. The CDR3 totals 14 residues. Unmatched junction bases numbered 8, after V lost 5 bases and J lost 6 bases. Germline V gene sequence: CDR1 SEHNR, CDR2 FQNEAQ (reference sequence). Here the CDR3 reads CASSRPGTGPEAFF. Written as DNA, the CDR3 is TGTGCCAGCAGCCGTCCCGGGACAGGACCTGAAGCTTTCTTT.